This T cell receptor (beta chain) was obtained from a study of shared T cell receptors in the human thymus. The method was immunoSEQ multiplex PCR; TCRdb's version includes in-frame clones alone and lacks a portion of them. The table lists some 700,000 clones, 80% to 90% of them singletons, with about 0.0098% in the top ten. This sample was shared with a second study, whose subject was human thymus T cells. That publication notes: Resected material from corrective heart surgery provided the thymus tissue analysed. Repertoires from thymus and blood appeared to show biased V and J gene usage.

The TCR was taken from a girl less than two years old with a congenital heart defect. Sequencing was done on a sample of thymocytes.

The CDR3 DNA follows: TGTGCCAGCAGGGCCGGGACAGGGAGCCAGGCAACTGAAGCTTTCTTT. It specifies CASRAGTGSQATEAFF. This chain uses TRBV9 with TRBJ1-1; 9 nucleotides align to TRBD1. The CDR3 sequence is 16 residues long. V gave up 5 bases and J gave up 5 bases; unmatched junction bases: 13. CDR1 and CDR2 from the germline V gene are SGDLS and YYNGEE. Combining the CDR3 with reference TRBV9 and TRBJ1-1 gives the whole variable domain DSGVTQTPKHLITATGQRVTLRCSPRSGDLSVYWYQQSLDQGLQFLIQYYNGEERAKGNILERFSAQQFPDLHSELNLSSLELGDSALYFCASRAGTGSQATEAFFGQGTRLTVV.